The table lists the clone carrying this TCR beta chain with a few counts. Germline V CDR1 and CDR2: SGHTA, FQGNSA. Trimming pared 5 bases from V and 4 bases from J, leaving 18 bases between. This CDR3 region has 15 residues. This entry is derived from a study of shared T cell receptors in the human thymus. Repertoires were generated with immunoSEQ multiplex PCR, while TCRdb's copy carries only in-frame clones and drops some. This table has about 660,000 clones, around 87% appearing once. The same data also contributed to another study, on human thymus T cells.

The J gene is TRBJ2-7, the V gene TRBV7-2, with a weak D call TRBD1 (6 bases). The sequenced sample was thymocytes. The origin of this receptor is a boy younger than two with a congenital heart defect. The CDR3 is CASSERRVRGYEQYF. CDR3 DNA sequence: TGTGCCAGCAGCGAACGCAGGGTTAGGGGGTACGAGCAGTACTTC.